This passage covers 17 T cell receptor beta chains from one sample sequenced in a study of T cell responses to AZD1222 COVID-19 vaccine. Some clones are missing from TCRdb's copy, which holds only in-frame ones; the method was immunoSEQ multiplex PCR. Of about 160,000 clones in the sample, about 91% were seen once. Specimen: peripheral blood, collected 28 days after the second AZD1222 dose. Receptors were obtained from an adult who received the AZD1222 COVID-19 vaccine.

This rearrangement joins TRBV10-3 to TRBJ1-2; 9 bases are shared with TRBD1. Germline V gives CDR1 ENHRY, CDR2 SYGVKD. This CDR3 comprises 17 residues. V was pared by 3 bases and J by 5 bases, with 13 bases of the junction left unmatched. The CDR3 region has the DNA TGTGCCATCAGTGACCCCGCTCCGGGACAGGGATCATATGGCTACACCTTC. This encodes CAISDPAPGQGSYGYTF.

V gene TRBV19 combines with J gene TRBJ1-4; maybe TRBD1 (5 bases). This CDR3 contains 16 residues. Germline V gene data show CDR1 as LNHDA and CDR2 as SQIVND (reference sequence). V gave up 5 bases and J gave up 7 bases, with 20 bases separating them. CDR3 region: CASSATNRLGLEKLFF. The DNA of the CDR3 is TGTGCCAGTAGTGCGACAAACAGGTTGGGACTTGAAAAACTGTTTTTT.

The chain couples TRBV18 to TRBJ2-2, with D perhaps TRBD1 (5 bases). This CDR3 contains 15 residues. Between the trimmed V and J ends, which lost 0 bases and 6 bases, there was a span of 11 bases. CDR1 is KGHSH, CDR2 LQKENI, per germline. The CDR3 protein is CASSPPSGRAGELFF. The CDR3, as DNA: TGTGCCAGCTCACCACCGTCAGGGCGCGCCGGGGAGCTGTTTTTT.

The count of this clone is one. This rearrangement joins TRBV10-3 to TRBJ1-2, with D possibly matching TRBD1 (5 bases). With 4 bases removed from V and 1 base from J, the gap between germline ends came to 10 bases. Germline CDR1 is ENHRY and CDR2 is SYGVKD. This CDR3 contains 14 residues. CDR3 in DNA: TGTGCCATCAGTGGGTTAGGGGATAACTATGGCTACACCTTC. Translated: CAISGLGDNYGYTF.

The chain has TRBV16 and TRBJ1-2; 10 nucleotides match TRBD1. The germline V gene encodes CDR1 KGHSY and CDR2 FQNENV. This CDR3 comprises 14 residues. V shed 1 base, J shed 8 bases, and the junction held 4 bases outside the gene matches. DNA of the CDR3: TGTGCCAGCAGCCAATGGGGGACAGGGGACGGCTACACCTTC. This sequence encodes CASSQWGTGDGYTF.

The chain couples TRBV5-8 to TRBJ1-5, with D hard to call. Germline lookup yields CDR1 SGHTS and CDR2 YDEGEE. Trimming removed 0 bases at V and 0 bases at J, with 7 bases between. This CDR3 contains 15 residues. For the CDR3, the DNA is TGTGCCAGCAGCTTGGGTGAGAATAGCAATCAGCCCCAGCATTTT. This translates into CASSLGENSNQPQHF. Using reference TRBV5-8 and TRBJ1-5 for the parts outside the CDR3, the full variable domain is EAGVTQSPTHLIKTRGQQATLRCSPISGHTSVYWYQQALGLGLQFLLWYDEGEERNRGNFPPRFSGRQFPNYSSELNVNALELEDSALYLCASSLGENSNQPQHFGDGTRLSIL.

This clone was picked up a small number of times. The J gene is TRBJ2-3, the V gene TRBV7-2; 7 bases map to TRBD1. The CDR3 runs 15 residues. The trim removed 1 base at V and 3 bases at J, leaving 4 bases unmatched. Germline V gene lookup returns CDR1 SGHTA and CDR2 FQGNSA. DNA for the CDR3: TGTGCCAGCAGCTTAGGGACAGGCGTAACAGATACGCAGTATTTT. Its translation: CASSLGTGVTDTQYF. The entire variable domain, with the rest obtained from reference TRBV7-2 and TRBJ2-3, is as follows: GAGVSQSPSNKVTEKGKDVELRCDPISGHTALYWYRQSLGQGLEFLIYFQGNSAPDKSGLPSDRFSAERTGGSVSTLTIQRTQQEDSAVYLCASSLGTGVTDTQYFGPGTRLTVL.

This chain uses TRBV12-3 or TRBV12-4 with TRBJ1-2; D is ambiguous. This CDR3 contains 12 residues. Trimming stripped 6 bases from V and 0 bases from J, with 5 bases between. In nucleotides, the CDR3 is TGTGCCAGCAGGGGGACTAACTATGGCTACACCTTC. This gives the protein CASRGTNYGYTF.

The J gene is TRBJ1-2, the V gene TRBV3-1 (or the pseudogene TRBV3-2); D might be TRBD1 (6 bases). The CDR3 length is 14 residues. Trimming removed 4 bases from V and 4 bases from J, with 13 bases in between. Per germline, CDR1 LGHDT and CDR2 YNNKEL (reference sequence). Here the CDR3 reads CASSPRGGAYGYTF. CDR3 in DNA: TGTGCCAGCAGCCCAAGGGGGGGGGCCTATGGCTACACCTTC.

The rearrangement uses TRBV9 and TRBJ1-6, with 8 bases fitting TRBD1. The CDR3 is made up of 15 amino acids. Unmatched junction bases numbered 7, after V lost 3 bases and J lost 8 bases. The germline gives CDR1 SGDLS, CDR2 YYNGEE. The CDR3 nucleotides read TGTGCCAGCAGCGGCCTCACGGGACAGGATTCACCCCTCCACTTT. Encoded protein: CASSGLTGQDSPLHF.

The chain is built from TRBV25-1 and TRBJ1-3, with D possibly being TRBD1 (6 bases). V dropped 6 bases and J dropped 0 bases, with 12 bases sitting between them. The CDR3 length is 15 residues. The germline V gene has CDR1 MGHDK and CDR2 SYGVNS. The CDR3 region has the DNA TGTGCCAGCAGCGATACAGGGAACTCTGGAAACACCATATATTTT. It translates to CASSDTGNSGNTIYF.

The chain carries TRBV6-2 or TRBV6-3 and TRBJ2-3; 7 bases are a match to TRBD2. V lost 6 bases to trimming and J lost 2 bases; unmatched junction nucleotides: 11. The CDR3 sequence is 16 residues long. Germline loops: CDR1 MNHEY, CDR2 SVGEGT. The DNA for the CDR3 is TGTGCCAGCAGCCGAGCGTGGGGGGGAGCCACAGATACGCAGTATTTT. It translates to CASSRAWGGATDTQYF.

This clone is a singleton in its sample. This chain connects TRBV11-2 to TRBJ2-2; D may be TRBD2 (5 bases). With 1 base removed from V and 1 base from J, the gap between germline ends came to 7 bases. This CDR3 is 15 amino acids long. The germline gives CDR1 SGHAT, CDR2 FQNNGV. CDR3 in amino acids: CASSLGAGNTGELFF. As DNA, the CDR3 is TGTGCCAGCAGCTTAGGGGCGGGGAACACCGGGGAGCTGTTTTTT.

This chain uses TRBV19 with TRBJ1-4; possible D gene TRBD1, 6 bases. Germline lookup yields CDR1 LNHDA and CDR2 SQIVND (reference sequence). Trimming stripped 3 bases from V and 2 bases from J, with 10 bases between. This CDR3 region has 15 residues. The CDR3 DNA follows: TGTGCCAGTAGTATGGGGGCGCGGACTAATGAAAAACTGTTTTTT. Protein sequence: CASSMGARTNEKLFF.

The chain couples TRBV5-4 to TRBJ1-6; TRBD1 is a possible D gene (5 bases). This CDR3 is built from 15 residues. Germline V gives CDR1 SGHNT, CDR2 YYREEE (reference sequence). Trimming pared 4 bases from V and 6 bases from J, leaving 14 bases between. This CDR3 reads CASSPGRRINSPLHF. CDR3 in DNA: TGTGCCAGCAGCCCGGGACGGAGGATTAATTCACCCCTCCACTTT.

The genes are TRBV19 and TRBJ1-1; D might be TRBD1 (5 bases). The CDR3 is 19 amino acids. The germline V gene encodes CDR1 LNHDA and CDR2 SQIVND (reference sequence). Trimming took off 0 bases at V and 0 bases at J, with 20 bases between the two ends. This chain's CDR3 is CASSIDGPGHQTMNTEAFF. The CDR3 DNA follows: TGTGCCAGTAGTATAGATGGCCCAGGACACCAGACTATGAACACTGAAGCTTTCTTT.

The table lists this clone with a few counts. A read error may account for a junction end that differs from germline. J is TRBJ2-5 and V is TRBV4-2; tentative D call: TRBD2 (5 bases). The CDR3 runs to 12 residues. Germline CDR1 is LGHNA and CDR2 is YNFKEQ. The CDR3 is CASSSTGLASHF. The CDR3 nucleotides read TGTGCCAGCAGCTCCACCGGCTTAGCGTCCCACTTC.